The 9 T cell receptor beta chains presented below share a single source sample, sequenced in a study of CXCR3-negative and CXCR3-positive naive CD8 T cells (dated by TCRdb to the late 2010s). Study-wide conclusions, independent of this receptor: Compared with CXCR3-negative naive cells, CXCR3-positive naive cells had TRB CDR3s with higher hydrophobicity (lower Kidera factor 4), lower energy, and higher strength and volume indices.

The antigens for these receptors are not known. The sequencer was a NextSeq 550. The Human TCR Profiling Kit (MiLaboratory) was used to prepare UMI-labeled 5' RACE TRB cDNA libraries. Reprocessed by TCRdb, the reads give a single entry per CDR3 protein sequence, without DNA. The sample's records list about 120,000 distinct CDR3 sequences. Around 0.36% of the sample is taken by the ten largest. Sequences were obtained from naive CXCR3+ CD8+ T cells from blood. The cell subset or site label for this specimen denotes: CD45RO-CCR7+CD27+CD95- naive CD8+ T cells expressing CXCR3 (TNR3+). These receptors came from a human donor in good health. Some clones in this sample may be carry-over from other donors' samples.

This chain links TRBV11-2 with TRBJ2-7; the TRBD1 assignment by TCRdb is unverifiable without DNA. The CDR3 loop spans 12 amino acids. CDR1 and CDR2 from the germline V gene are SGHAT and FQNNGV. CDR3 in amino acids: CASSLEGVLQYF.

The genes are TRBV27 and TRBJ2-7; TCRdb outputs TRBD1, but without DNA this stays unchecked. The germline gives CDR1 MNHEY, CDR2 SMNVEV (reference sequence). There are 13 residues in the CDR3. CDR3 region: CASAGQPLYEQYF.

The chain carries TRBV7-2 and TRBJ1-5. This CDR3 comprises 13 residues. Per the germline V gene, CDR1 is SGHTA and CDR2 is FQGNSA. The CDR3 here is CASSPAGNQPQHF.

The rearrangement joins TRBV7-9 to TRBJ1-1. Germline V gene lookup returns CDR1 SEHNR and CDR2 FQNEAQ (reference sequence). The CDR3 runs 14 residues. CDR3 region: CASSGGGLNTEAFF.

This chain links TRBV29-1 with TRBJ2-7; TCRdb's D gene call, TRBD1, goes unchecked for lack of DNA. CDR3 length: 12 amino acids. CDR1 is SQVTM and CDR2 is ANQGSEA in the germline V gene. The CDR3 loop is CSIRQGNYEQYF.

V gene TRBV5-4 combines with J gene TRBJ2-2; absent DNA, TCRdb's TRBD1 call cannot be checked. The CDR3 contains 15 residues. Germline V lookup: CDR1 SGHNT, CDR2 YYREEE (reference sequence). The chain's CDR3 is CASSLYRGSGGELFF.

CDR3 protein: CASSVGPGQYGYTF. The chain has TRBV9 and TRBJ1-2; without DNA, the TCRdb call of TRBD1 cannot be checked. Germline assignment: CDR1 SGDLS and CDR2 YYNGEE. CDR3 length: 14 residues.

V and J are TRBV19 and TRBJ2-5. The germline gives CDR1 LNHDA, CDR2 SQIVND (reference sequence). CDR3 length: 15 residues. The CDR3 region is CASRMGGNVQETQYF.

This chain links TRBV7-9 with TRBJ1-1; there is no DNA to check the TCRdb D call of TRBD1. This CDR3 is built from 17 residues. Germline V gives CDR1 SEHNR, CDR2 FQNEAQ (reference sequence). This CDR3 is CASSGGLGRGRNTEAFF.